The source of this T cell receptor beta chain is a study of cytomegalovirus exposure and HLA in healthy donors. Study background: It was reported in a later analysis that the same platform had been used for the roughly 110 validation repertoires as for the roughly 650 first-cohort repertoires. Study-wide findings and caveats: Per published reports, the classifier diagnosed cytomegalovirus status with high specificity and sensitivity. Rarity held for most TCR sequences, but there were some public TCRs that occurred in many donors.

Sequencing was performed with immunoSEQ multiplex PCR; in TCRdb, only in-frame clones are kept and a portion is missing. The sample lists 110,000 or so clones, about 85% occurring once. Of note for this clone: Its antigen is as yet unknown.

Germline-derived CDR1 and CDR2 are MNHNS and SASEGT. The CDR3 totals 13 residues. The germline V and J ends were trimmed by 7 bases and 6 bases, with 10 bases remaining between them. The donors were part of the validation cohort of over a hundred subjects. That cohort was separate from the first cohort, which comprised 700 or so subjects. Sequenced input: PBMCs. V gene TRBV6-1 combines with J gene TRBJ1-6, with a weak D call TRBD1 (5 bases). The sequence was collected from a man younger than 35 in good health and CMV-seropositive. CDR3 region: CASNPQGNSPLHF. CDR3 coding DNA: TGTGCCAGCAATCCTCAGGGTAATTCACCCCTCCACTTT.